The present T cell receptor (beta chain) was sequenced within a study of T cells in lung cancer brain metastases. Study background: A median about 350 days separated primary and brain metastasis sampling.

Study findings and constraints: DNA fragmentation in FFPE samples may have prevented full retrieval of the infiltrating T cell repertoire. Most clones were lesion-specific, with limited overlap between paired lesions (mean Morisita index roughly 0.2).

The protocol was immunoSEQ multiplex PCR, while the TCRdb copy is restricted to in-frame clones and leaves out a portion. The profile shows a few thousand clones, about 83% of them singletons. As for this clone: Its antigen is not identified.

The TCR originated in a man aged 60-69 years with non-small cell lung cancer. The sequenced sample was tumor tissue from the primary lung tumor.

Written as DNA, the CDR3 is TGCGCCAGCAGCTTGGCTACAGAACGCAATTCACCCCTCCACTTT. The encoded protein is CASSLATERNSPLHF. V usage is TRBV5-1 and J usage is TRBJ1-6; D gene ambiguous. Germline V gene sequence: CDR1 SGHRS, CDR2 YFSETQ. The CDR3 length is 15 residues. V was cut by 0 bases and J by 7 bases, with 11 bases left in between.